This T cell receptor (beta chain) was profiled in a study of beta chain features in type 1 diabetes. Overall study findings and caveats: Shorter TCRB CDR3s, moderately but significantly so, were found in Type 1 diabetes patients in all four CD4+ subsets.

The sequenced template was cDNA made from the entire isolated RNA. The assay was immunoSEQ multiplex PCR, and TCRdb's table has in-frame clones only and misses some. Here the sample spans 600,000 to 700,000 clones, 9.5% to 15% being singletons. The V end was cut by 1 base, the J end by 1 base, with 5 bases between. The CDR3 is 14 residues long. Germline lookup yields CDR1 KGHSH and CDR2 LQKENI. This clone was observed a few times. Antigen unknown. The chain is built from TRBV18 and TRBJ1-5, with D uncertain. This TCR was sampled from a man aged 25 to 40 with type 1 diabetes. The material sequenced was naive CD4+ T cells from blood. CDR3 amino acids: CASSPLRSNQPQHF. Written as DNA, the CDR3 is TGTGCCAGCTCACCACTGCGGAGCAATCAGCCCCAGCATTTT.